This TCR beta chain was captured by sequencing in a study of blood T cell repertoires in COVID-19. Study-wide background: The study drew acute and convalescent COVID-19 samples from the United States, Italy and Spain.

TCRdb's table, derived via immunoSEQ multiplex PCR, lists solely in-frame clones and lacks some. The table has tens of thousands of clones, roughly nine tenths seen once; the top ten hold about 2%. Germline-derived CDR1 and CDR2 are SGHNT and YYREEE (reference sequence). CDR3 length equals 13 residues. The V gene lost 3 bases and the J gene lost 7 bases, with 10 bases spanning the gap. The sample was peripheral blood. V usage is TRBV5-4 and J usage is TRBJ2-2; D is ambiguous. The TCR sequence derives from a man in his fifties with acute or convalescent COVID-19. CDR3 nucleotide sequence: TGTGCCAGCAGCTCAGACTTTGGCGGGGAGCTGTTTTTT. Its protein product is CASSSDFGGELFF.